This is a list of T cell receptor beta chains from one sample in a study of shared clonotypes between healthy human individuals. Method: immunoSEQ multiplex PCR; TCRdb's copy keeps in-frame clones and lacks some. The sample shows hundreds of thousands of clones, more than 70% of them seen only once. Specimen: memory CD4+ T cells sorted from blood. The receptors stem from a young woman in good health. The CDR3 runs from the conserved cysteine through the conserved F or W. D genes are given only for firm matches. The size of a clone is reported for some rows only, either as once, few or many, or as a class for expanded clones.

v_gene	d_gene	abundance	j_gene	CDR3aa	CDR3nt
TRBV7-8	TRBD2	few	TRBJ2-2	CASSSRAGVRTGELFF	TGTGCCAGCAGCTCCCGAGCGGGAGTGAGGACCGGGGAGCTGTTTTTT
TRBV19	-	-	TRBJ1-5	CATKVSLNQPQHF	TGTGCCACTAAGGTGTCCCTCAATCAGCCCCAGCATTTT
TRBV5-1	-	-	TRBJ2-3	CASSLGGGTVTDTQYF	TGCGCCAGCAGCTTGGGTGGCGGGACGGTCACAGATACGCAGTATTTT
TRBV4-2	-	-	TRBJ1-2	CASSLDQWGLGYTF	TGTGCCAGCAGCTTAGATCAATGGGGCCTCGGCTACACCTTC
TRBV6-1	-	-	TRBJ1-2	CASSESANANYGYTF	TGTGCCAGCAGTGAATCAGCCAACGCTAACTATGGCTACACCTTC
TRBV7-9	-	few	TRBJ1-2	CASSPGPGSPNYGYTF	TGTGCCAGCAGCCCGGGCCCGGGGAGCCCTAACTATGGCTACACCTTC
TRBV2	TRBD2	-	TRBJ2-7	CASSGTGTSISYEQYF	TGTGCCAGCAGTGGAACCGGGACTAGCATCTCCTACGAGCAGTACTTC
TRBV5-5	-	-	TRBJ2-7	CASSLLGGIDPYEQYF	TGTGCCAGCAGCTTGTTGGGGGGAATCGACCCATACGAGCAGTACTTC
TRBV6-4	TRBD2	-	TRBJ2-1	CASSEASGSVNEQFF	TGTGCCAGCAGTGAGGCGAGCGGGAGTGTTAATGAGCAGTTCTTC
TRBV10-3	-	few	TRBJ2-2	CASSTIKGELFF	TGTGCCAGTTCTACTATAAAGGGGGAGCTGTTTTTT
TRBV9	TRBD2	-	TRBJ2-1	CASSVFSGRNYNEQFF	TGTGCCAGCAGCGTGTTTAGCGGGAGGAACTACAATGAGCAGTTCTTC
TRBV7-6	TRBD2	-	TRBJ2-1	CASSFRTSGDEQFF	TGTGCCAGCAGCTTTAGGACTAGCGGGGATGAGCAGTTCTTC
TRBV2	-	-	TRBJ2-2	CASSEVRTGELFF	TGTGCCAGCAGTGAAGTGCGGACCGGGGAGCTGTTTTTT
TRBV11-2	-	-	TRBJ2-3	CASSPQQAPADTQYF	TGTGCCAGCAGCCCGCAACAGGCCCCCGCAGATACGCAGTATTTT
TRBV2	-	-	TRBJ1-2	CASSETGLVAYGYTF	TGTGCCAGCAGTGAGACGGGTCTAGTCGCCTATGGCTACACCTTC
TRBV28	TRBD1	-	TRBJ2-7	CASNRGAMAYEQYF	TGTGCCAGCAACAGGGGAGCTATGGCCTACGAGCAGTACTTC
TRBV14	TRBD2	-	TRBJ2-3	CASSHGLAGGPDTQYF	TGTGCCAGCAGCCACGGACTAGCGGGGGGACCAGATACGCAGTATTTT
TRBV7-7	-	once	TRBJ2-3	CASSLTGSITDTQYF	TGTGCCAGCAGCCTCACAGGCAGCATAACAGATACGCAGTATTTT
TRBV7-6	TRBD1	-	TRBJ2-5	CASSSTGTGKTQYF	TGTGCCAGCAGCTCAACCGGGACAGGGAAGACCCAGTACTTC
TRBV28	-	few	TRBJ2-1	CASSTTSPYNEQFF	TGTGCCAGCAGTACTACCTCGCCCTACAATGAGCAGTTCTTC
TRBV27	-	-	TRBJ1-4	CASSPTGRGEKLFF	TGTGCCAGCAGTCCGACAGGAAGGGGTGAAAAACTGTTTTTT
TRBV9	-	-	TRBJ2-6	CASSVTANVLTF	TGTGCCAGCAGCGTAACGGCCAACGTCCTGACTTTC
TRBV7-2	TRBD2	few	TRBJ2-7	CASSLVPGGSYEQYF	TGTGCCAGCAGCTTAGTGCCGGGAGGGTCCTACGAGCAGTACTTC
TRBV10-2	TRBD1	-	TRBJ2-7	CASSETGDIYEQYF	TGCGCCAGCAGTGAGACAGGGGATATATACGAGCAGTACTTC
TRBV29-1	TRBD2	-	TRBJ2-5	CSVDHPAGGETQYF	TGCAGCGTTGATCATCCCGCCGGGGGGGAGACCCAGTACTTC
TRBV4-1	-	-	TRBJ1-4	CASSQPTERREKLFF	TGCGCCAGCAGCCAACCGACGGAAAGACGTGAAAAACTGTTTTTT
TRBV7-9	-	-	TRBJ2-7	CASSSGFEQYF	TGTGCCAGCAGCTCAGGTTTTGAGCAGTACTTC
TRBV18	-	few	TRBJ1-3	CASSGRGNAGNTIYF	TGTGCCAGCTCCGGGCGGGGGAATGCTGGAAACACCATATATTTT
TRBV5-4	-	-	TRBJ2-3	CASSPTGERGTDTQYF	TGTGCCAGCAGCCCCACGGGGGAGAGGGGCACAGATACGCAGTATTTT